Below, one TCR beta chain is given with its context. V shed 1 base and J shed 3 bases, with 7 bases lying between them. The CDR3 covers 13 residues. Germline V CDR1 and CDR2: MDHEN, SYDVKM. The data stem from a study of blood T cell repertoires in COVID-19. In the source study's methods: Researchers report that nucleated cell counts were estimated from reference gene primer amplification. Using immunoSEQ multiplex PCR, the repertoire was profiled, and TCRdb retains in-frame clones only, with some absent. V, J and clone size are those of that table, while D and trimming were read from the DNA. The table shows around 89,000 clones, with about 89% occurring only once.

The TCR sequence derives from a middle-aged man with acute or convalescent COVID-19. Material: peripheral blood. This chain uses TRBV28 with TRBJ2-7; D gene unclear. The CDR3 spells CASSLSSGYEQYV. CDR3 nucleotide sequence: TGTGCCAGCAGTTTATCTTCGGGCTACGAGCAGTACGTC.